This TCR beta chain comes out of a study of T cell responses to AZD1222 COVID-19 vaccine (dated by TCRdb to about 2021). Regarding the study in general: A total of 233 trial participants underwent TCR sequencing, of whom about 210 received two doses of AZD1222 and some 26 received two doses of the MenACWY control vaccine. Trial participants were enrolled by age into subgroups of 18-55, 56-69 and 70-plus years, and about 150, 27 and 61 TCR-sequenced participants, respectively, were included in these subgroups. Paper-wide results and their limitations: A significant rise in spike-specific TCR breadth and depth was observed after two AZD1222 doses relative to day 0 and relative to MenACWY recipients. Vaccine-associated CD4 TCRs spanned the whole spike protein, with dominant responses in regions 160-218 and 743-854. The 56-69-year group was small, and its depth increase did not reach significance, likely because of low power. Because no day 14 peak-response samples were available, repertoires were characterized only after the peak T cell response. Conclusions about previously exposed vaccinees are limited because only six or seven AZD1222 recipients were SARS-CoV-2 seropositive at baseline. Participants were mostly white British, with more females than males. The authors suggested clonal diversity may have been underestimated. Reportedly, almost half of the unique spike-specific TCRs recognized epitopes lying outside the regions that are mutated in the B.1.351 and B.1.1.7 variants.

The label giving this sample's time point can be read as: about 28 days (+/-7) after the second vaccine dose. Because spike-specific TCR depth and breadth did not differ between the two schedules, AZD1222 recipients who got a second dose at roughly 4 weeks were pooled with those who got a second dose at roughly 12 weeks. The vaccinee samples were drawn from two UK trials, COV001 and COV002, one of which was a single-blind randomized controlled phase 2/3 trial testing AZD1222 (ChAdOx1 nCoV-19) in healthy adults. For TCRbeta chain sequencing, PBMC samples from trial participants were taken at day 0 and at day 28 after the second dose. The CDR3 regions of human TCRbeta chains were analyzed by immunosequencing. As for the original processing: Repertoire TCRs were matched against a reference library of SARS-CoV-2-specific TCRs generated with the MIRA antigen-specificity platform. Breadth was defined as the fraction of unique TCRs that were SARS-CoV-2-associated, and depth was defined as the fraction of total T cells that were SARS-CoV-2-associated. Using the MIRA data, each spike-specific TCR was mapped to the spike region that the TCR reacts to and placed in a CD4 or CD8 class. Log10-transformed breadth and depth values were compared by one-way ANOVA with Sidak's multiple comparisons tests. The clones in this table, taken by TCRdb from immuneACCESS, are in-frame only. Not every clone is retained; where verified, under half of the shortfall comes from an unresolved V gene, and the cause of the rest is unknown. V, J and clone size are those of that table, while D and trimming were read from the DNA. The table for this sample lists 95,000 to 100,000 clones; about 89% of them were counted only once. Of the sample, around 8.3% falls within the top ten clones.

Unmatched junction bases come to 8, with V trimmed by 7 bases and J by 6 bases. Per the germline V gene, ENHRY is the CDR1 and SYGVKD is the CDR2. From cysteine to phenylalanine, the CDR3 is 15 amino acids long. Here the CDR3 DNA is all that survives: 45 bases in frame from base 1. Concerning this clone itself: It has no known antigen specificity. No base qualities exist here, and no much larger clone lies one base off it.

The TCR sequence derives from an adult who received the AZD1222 COVID-19 vaccine. This chain is built from TRBV10-3 and TRBJ2-2; 10 bases in between match TRBD2. The input for sequencing was peripheral blood, taken 28 days after the second AZD1222 dose. This receptor carries the CDR3 CAINPSGRSAGELFF. Here is the DNA: TGTGCCATCAATCCTAGCGGGAGATCGGCCGGGGAGCTGTTTTTT.